This T cell receptor (beta chain) was captured by sequencing in a study of blood T cell repertoires in COVID-19. A case of COVID-19 had been met by exposed participants within 2 weeks before study entry. Germline assignment: CDR1 ENHRY and CDR2 SYGVKD. The CDR3 sequence is 12 residues long. Trimming stripped 10 bases from V and 2 bases from J, with 11 bases between. The assay was immunoSEQ multiplex PCR, and TCRdb's table has in-frame clones only and misses some. The sample lists 300,000 to 350,000 clones, roughly nine tenths occurring once. Input material: PBMCs or T cells enriched from blood (not recorded which). The source of this sequence is a woman aged 25-40 years who had been exposed to COVID-19. The rearrangement uses TRBV10-3 and TRBJ1-2, with D tentatively TRBD1 (5 bases). CDR3 nucleotides: TGTGCCACCCGGGGGGGGAACTATGGCTACACCTTC. This translates into CATRGGNYGYTF.